This section outlines one TCR beta chain sequence together with its context. Its antigen is still unknown. This CDR3 region has 11 residues. Germline-derived CDR1 and CDR2 are GTSNPN and SVGIG (reference sequence). V was cut by 4 bases and J by 3 bases, with 6 bases left in between. PCR primers comprised 60 Vbeta and 13 Jbeta primers. Repertoires were generated with immunoSEQ multiplex PCR, while TCRdb's copy carries only in-frame clones and drops some. The sample features some 76,000 clones, with less than 6% in its top ten. The data stem from a study of cytomegalovirus exposure and HLA in healthy donors. Overall study results and limits: Among the most significant clusters, several appeared linked to common viral pathogens in a later analysis. The authors later found TCR association rates varying by HLA locus, with DRB1 most and HLA-C fewest.

The source material was PBMCs. V gene TRBV30 combines with J gene TRBJ1-1; D is possibly TRBD1 (6 bases). The clonotype originates from a middle-aged man in good health and CMV-seronegative. CDR3: CAWTGDTEAFF. CDR3 nucleotide sequence: TGTGCCTGGACAGGGGACACTGAAGCTTTCTTT.